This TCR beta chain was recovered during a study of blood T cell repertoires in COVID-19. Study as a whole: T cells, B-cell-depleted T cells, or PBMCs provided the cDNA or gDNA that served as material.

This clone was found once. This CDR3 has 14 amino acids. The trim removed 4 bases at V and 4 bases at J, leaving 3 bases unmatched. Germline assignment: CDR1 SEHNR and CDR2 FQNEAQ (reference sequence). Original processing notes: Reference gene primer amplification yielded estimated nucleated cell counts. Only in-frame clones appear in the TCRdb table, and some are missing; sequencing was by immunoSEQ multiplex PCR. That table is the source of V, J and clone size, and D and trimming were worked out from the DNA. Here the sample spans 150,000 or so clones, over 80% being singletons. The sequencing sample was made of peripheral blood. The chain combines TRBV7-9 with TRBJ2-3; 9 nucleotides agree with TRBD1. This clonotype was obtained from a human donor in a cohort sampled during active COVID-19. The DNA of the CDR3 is TGTGCCAGCAGCTCGGGACAGGGTTCAGATACGCAGTATTTT. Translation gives CASSSGQGSDTQYF.